Described below is a single T cell receptor (beta chain) sequence and its context. The data were obtained in a study of siplizumab effects on memory and regulatory T cells. TCRdb keeps only in-frame clones here, not all; method: immunoSEQ multiplex PCR. Found here are just under 85,000 clones, approximately 90% of them singletons; the top ten hold approximately 1.4%. The sequencing sample was made of Tregs sorted from blood. The sequence derives from a human donor in good health.

CDR3 protein: CASGGGNTGELFF. CDR3 coding DNA: TGTGCCAGCGGCGGAGGGAACACCGGGGAGCTGTTTTTT. The chain has TRBV28 and TRBJ2-2; tentative D call: TRBD2 (5 bases). CDR1 is MDHEN and CDR2 is SYDVKM in the germline V gene. The ends were cut back, 8 bases at V and 1 base at J, with 8 bases in the middle. This CDR3 has 13 amino acids.